This is a list of T cell receptor beta chains from one sample in a study of post-analysis software for immune sequencing data. Each CDR3 protein gets one entry after TCRdb re-called the PCR reads with MiXCR. The table lists approximately 180,000 distinct CDR3 sequences, about 30% of them singletons. The sample consisted of blood. The receptors originated from a girl aged 5-17 years with multiple sclerosis. The CDR3 runs from the conserved cysteine through the conserved F or W. A D gene is named only where the DNA matches it firmly. Clone size is not always given. Where it is, it says once, few, many or a class for expanded clones.

j_call,clone_size,v_call,d_call,cdr3_length,cdr3_aa,cdr3_nt
TRBJ2-5,.,TRBV12-3/TRBV12-4,TRBD1,17,CASSPPRGQGALETQYF,TGTGCCAGCAGTCCCCCCCGGGGGCAGGGGGCTTTGGAGACCCAGTACTTC
TRBJ1-2,many,TRBV30,.,14,CACRMYAPPYGYTF,TGTGCCTGCCGGATGTATGCGCCGCCCTATGGCTACACCTTC
TRBJ1-2,few,TRBV7-9,.,12,CASSLTIYGYTF,TGTGCCAGCAGCTTAACGATCTATGGCTACACCTTC
TRBJ2-1,many,TRBV5-1,TRBD1,15,CASSTGTGPYNEQFF,TGCGCCAGCAGCACCGGGACAGGCCCTTACAATGAGCAGTTCTTC
TRBJ2-1,.,TRBV4-1,.,14,CASSQDTETDEQFF,TGCGCCAGCAGCCAAGATACAGAGACCGATGAGCAGTTCTTC
TRBJ1-1,.,TRBV4-2,.,15,CASSQERFSYTEAFF,TGTGCCAGCAGCCAAGAAAGGTTCAGCTACACTGAAGCTTTCTTT
TRBJ2-4,few,TRBV20-1,TRBD1,12,CSATRQGNIQYF,TGCAGTGCGACCAGACAGGGGAACATTCAGTACTTC
TRBJ1-2,.,TRBV14,.,11,CASSRDYGYTF,TGTGCCAGCAGCAGAGACTATGGCTACACCTTC
TRBJ1-1,.,TRBV12-3/TRBV12-4,TRBD1,14,CAGSYGTVNTEAFF,TGTGCCGGCAGTTACGGGACAGTAAACACTGAAGCTTTCTTT
TRBJ1-2,.,TRBV7-2,.,14,CASSLGSESPGYTF,TGTGCCAGCAGCTTGGGTAGCGAATCCCCGGGCTACACCTTC
TRBJ2-1,many,TRBV29-1,TRBD2,15,CSVERGLAGELEQFF,TGCAGCGTTGAAAGGGGACTAGCGGGAGAGTTGGAGCAGTTCTTC
TRBJ2-7,few,TRBV7-2,.,12,CASSPYWGVQYF,TGTGCCAGCAGTCCTTACTGGGGCGTGCAGTACTTC
TRBJ2-7,.,TRBV5-1,TRBD2,14,CASSVTSGTYEQYF,TGCGCCAGCAGCGTAACTAGCGGAACCTACGAGCAGTACTTC
TRBJ2-7,many,TRBV7-2,TRBD2,15,CASSKTSGGGYEQYF,TGTGCCAGCAGCAAAACTAGCGGGGGGGGCTACGAGCAGTACTTC
TRBJ2-3,many,TRBV20-1,.,13,CSASGGSTDTQYF,TGCAGTGCTAGCGGCGGGAGCACAGATACGCAGTATTTT
TRBJ2-2,.,TRBV5-4,TRBD1,16,CASSLDGTVNTGELFF,TGTGCCAGCAGCTTGGACGGGACAGTGAACACCGGGGAGCTGTTTTTT
TRBJ2-5,.,TRBV20-1,.,16,CSARNARFYIQETQYF,TGCAGTGCTAGGAATGCTCGTTTCTACATTCAAGAGACCCAGTACTTC
TRBJ2-2,.,TRBV2,TRBD2,16,CASSDRLAGAAGELFF,TGTGCCAGCAGTGATCGGTTAGCGGGAGCGGCCGGGGAGCTGTTTTTT
TRBJ2-1,.,TRBV4-2,TRBD1,16,CASRRTDRGIGNEQFF,TGTGCCAGCAGGCGAACGGACAGGGGGATTGGGAATGAGCAGTTCTTC
TRBJ2-5,.,TRBV11-2,TRBD2,14,CASSHLAGVGEQYF,TGTGCCAGCAGCCATCTAGCGGGAGTCGGGGAGCAGTACTTC
TRBJ2-1,many,TRBV5-1,TRBD2,15,CASSPGLAVPNEQFF,TGCGCCAGCAGCCCGGGACTAGCGGTCCCCAATGAGCAGTTCTTC
TRBJ1-2,many,TRBV10-3,TRBD1,13,CAISAGDSYGYTF,TGTGCCATCAGTGCGGGGGACAGCTATGGCTACACCTTC
TRBJ2-5,.,TRBV5-1,.,12,CASTGNQETQYF,TGCGCCAGCACCGGGAACCAAGAGACCCAGTACTTC
TRBJ2-3,many,TRBV10-2,.,15,CASSQGGLEYDTQYF,TGCGCCAGCAGCCAGGGGGGACTAGAGTACGATACGCAGTATTTT
TRBJ1-5,once,TRBV7-8,.,15,CASSLSHRKYQPQHF,TGTGCCAGCAGCTTAAGTCATAGAAAGTATCAGCCCCAGCATTTT
TRBJ1-1,few,TRBV7-9,.,16,CASSLALRGMNTEAFF,TGTGCCAGCAGCTTAGCCCTCCGGGGTATGAACACTGAAGCTTTCTTT
TRBJ2-3,.,TRBV19,TRBD2,17,CASSISASGSPADTQYF,TGTGCCAGTAGTATATCGGCCAGCGGGAGTCCCGCAGATACGCAGTATTTT
TRBJ2-5,.,TRBV4-1,.,14,CASSQADSQETQYF,TGCGCCAGCAGCCAGGCTGACAGCCAAGAGACCCAGTACTTC
TRBJ2-7,many,TRBV2,.,15,CASSAPGHGLYEQYF,TGTGCCAGCAGTGCTCCGGGACATGGACTTTACGAGCAGTACTTC
TRBJ2-5,many,TRBV12-3/TRBV12-4,.,12,CASTREWETQYF,TGTGCCAGCACCCGGGAGTGGGAGACCCAGTACTTC
TRBJ2-7,.,TRBV6-2/TRBV6-3,TRBD2,14,CASRPSGLNDERYF,TGTGCCAGCCGCCCTAGCGGGTTAAATGACGAGCGGTACTTC
TRBJ1-2,many,TRBV20-1,.,13,CSARGGSHYGYTF,TGCAGTGCTAGAGGGGGATCCCACTATGGCTACACCTTC
TRBJ1-4,few,TRBV5-1,TRBD1,14,CASTIGTANEKLFF,TGCGCCAGCACCATCGGGACAGCTAATGAAAAACTGTTTTTT
TRBJ2-5,few,TRBV6-1,.,15,CASSEGSRGRETQYF,TGTGCCAGCAGTGAGGGGTCGAGGGGCCGAGAGACCCAGTACTTC
TRBJ2-3,many,TRBV7-9,.,14,CASLPSAHSDTQYF,TGTGCCAGCCTTCCGAGCGCACACTCAGATACGCAGTATTTT
TRBJ2-7,few,TRBV4-2,TRBD1,16,CASSQDRDSLHYEQYF,TGTGCCAGCAGCCAAGACCGGGACAGCCTACACTACGAGCAGTACTTC